Shown below are 2 T cell receptor beta chains from a single sample sequenced in a study of identical twins. TCRdb reprocessed the 5' RACE reads with MiXCR, giving one entry per CDR3 protein. Among 350,000 to 600,000 distinct CDR3 sequences listed, approximately 15% were seen once. These sequences were also reported in another study, on yellow fever vaccine responses in identical twins.

The sequencing input was CD4+ T cells sorted from blood. These receptors originate from a young woman in good health.

Only a few counts were recorded for this clonotype. This chain joins TRBV6-2 or TRBV6-3 and TRBJ2-7; tentative D call: TRBD1 (6 bases). Germline loops: CDR1 MNHEY, CDR2 SVGEGT. Trimming cost V 6 bases and J 5 bases, with 35 bases left between them. The CDR3 is 20 amino acids. CDR3: CASSSLSFQIQGAESNEQYF. CDR3 sequence (DNA): TGTGCCAGCAGCTCTCTAAGCTTCCAAATACAGGGAGCGGAATCGAACGAGCAGTACTTC.

This clonotype was picked up a small number of times. For the CDR3, the DNA is TGCAGCGTTGCAGGACAGGGGACCTACGAGCAGTACTTC. Translating gives CSVAGQGTYEQYF. The gene calls are TRBV29-1 and TRBJ2-7; 9 nucleotides line up with TRBD1. From germline, CDR1 is SQVTM and CDR2 ANQGSEA. Trimming took 4 bases from V and 2 from J; bases not matched to a gene: 3. The CDR3 loop spans 13 amino acids.